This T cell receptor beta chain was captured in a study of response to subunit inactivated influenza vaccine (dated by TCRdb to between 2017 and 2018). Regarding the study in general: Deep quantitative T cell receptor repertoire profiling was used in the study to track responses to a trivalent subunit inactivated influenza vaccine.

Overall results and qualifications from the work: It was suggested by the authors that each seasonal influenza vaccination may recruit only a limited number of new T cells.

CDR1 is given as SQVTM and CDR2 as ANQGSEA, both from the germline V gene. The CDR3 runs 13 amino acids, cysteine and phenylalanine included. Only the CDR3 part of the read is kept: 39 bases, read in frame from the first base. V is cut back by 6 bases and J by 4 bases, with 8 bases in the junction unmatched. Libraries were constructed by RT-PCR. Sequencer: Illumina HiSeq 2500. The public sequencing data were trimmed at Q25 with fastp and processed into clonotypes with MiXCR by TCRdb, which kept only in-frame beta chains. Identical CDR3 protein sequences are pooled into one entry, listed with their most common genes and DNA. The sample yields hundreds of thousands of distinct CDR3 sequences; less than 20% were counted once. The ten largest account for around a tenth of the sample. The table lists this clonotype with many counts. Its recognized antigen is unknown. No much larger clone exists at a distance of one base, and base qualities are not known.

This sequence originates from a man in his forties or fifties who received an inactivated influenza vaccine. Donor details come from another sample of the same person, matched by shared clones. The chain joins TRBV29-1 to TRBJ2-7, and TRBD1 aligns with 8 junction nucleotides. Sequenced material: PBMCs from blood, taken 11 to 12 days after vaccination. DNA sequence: TGCAGCGTCGTATGGGACAGGATATACGAGCAGTACTTC. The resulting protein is CSVVWDRIYEQYF.